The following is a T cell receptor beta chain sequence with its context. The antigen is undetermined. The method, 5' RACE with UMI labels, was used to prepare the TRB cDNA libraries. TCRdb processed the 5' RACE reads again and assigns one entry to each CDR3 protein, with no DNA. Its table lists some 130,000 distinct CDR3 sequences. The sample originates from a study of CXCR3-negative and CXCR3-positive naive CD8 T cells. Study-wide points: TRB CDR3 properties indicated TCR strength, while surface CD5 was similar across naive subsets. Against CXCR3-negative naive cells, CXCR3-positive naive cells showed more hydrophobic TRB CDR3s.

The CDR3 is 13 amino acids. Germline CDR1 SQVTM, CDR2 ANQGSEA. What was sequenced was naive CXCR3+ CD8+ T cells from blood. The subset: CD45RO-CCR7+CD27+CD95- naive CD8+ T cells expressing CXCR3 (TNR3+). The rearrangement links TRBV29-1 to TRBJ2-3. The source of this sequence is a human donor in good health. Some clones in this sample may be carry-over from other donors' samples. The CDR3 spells CSVEGASTDTQYF.